This TCR beta chain derives from a study of OX40 agonist ivuxolimab in advanced cancers. Study-level information: Hepatocellular carcinoma, melanoma, renal cell or head and neck cancer occurred in dose-escalation patients. General study points: In CD8+ T cells, expanded clones were on average more numerous than in CD4+. Antigen specificity of clonally expanded peripheral T cells was not established.

The assay was immunoSEQ multiplex PCR, and TCRdb's table has in-frame clones only and misses some. The sample lists roughly 61,000 clones, around nine tenths occurring once. Trimming took 5 bases from V and 5 from J, leaving 12 bases between them. The CDR3 is 13 residues long. The V gene's germline CDR1 is WSHSY and CDR2 SAAADI. A word on this clone: Its target is unknown.

Sequences were derived from CD4+ or CD8+ T cells sorted from blood, sampled in a trial of the OX40 agonist ivuxolimab. The genes are TRBV10-2 and TRBJ1-1, with D unclear. This receptor was taken from an adult with an advanced solid tumor such as melanoma, head and neck, liver or kidney cancer. The CDR3 DNA reads TGCGCCAGCAGTTTGAGCCTGGGAACTGAAGCTTTCTTT. As protein: CASSLSLGTEAFF.